Detailed here is one T cell receptor (beta chain). These data originate in a study of blood T cell repertoires in COVID-19. Germline V gene data show CDR1 as SQVTM and CDR2 as ANQGSEA. This CDR3 comprises 9 residues. V shed 5 bases and J shed 9 bases, with 5 bases lying between them. As originally analysed: Researchers report that nucleated cell counts were estimated from reference gene primer amplification. Assay used: immunoSEQ multiplex PCR; TCRdb lists only in-frame clones, some missing. That table furnishes V, J and clone size, whereas the DNA furnished D and trimming. The sample contains about 220,000 clones, 84% of which appear only once.

This receptor was taken from a man aged 25-40 years with active or convalescent COVID-19. The rearrangement uses TRBV29-1 and TRBJ1-5; D call uncertain. Source material: peripheral blood. Here the CDR3 reads CSVSRPQHF. In DNA form, the CDR3 reads TGCAGCGTTTCCCGGCCCCAGCATTTT.